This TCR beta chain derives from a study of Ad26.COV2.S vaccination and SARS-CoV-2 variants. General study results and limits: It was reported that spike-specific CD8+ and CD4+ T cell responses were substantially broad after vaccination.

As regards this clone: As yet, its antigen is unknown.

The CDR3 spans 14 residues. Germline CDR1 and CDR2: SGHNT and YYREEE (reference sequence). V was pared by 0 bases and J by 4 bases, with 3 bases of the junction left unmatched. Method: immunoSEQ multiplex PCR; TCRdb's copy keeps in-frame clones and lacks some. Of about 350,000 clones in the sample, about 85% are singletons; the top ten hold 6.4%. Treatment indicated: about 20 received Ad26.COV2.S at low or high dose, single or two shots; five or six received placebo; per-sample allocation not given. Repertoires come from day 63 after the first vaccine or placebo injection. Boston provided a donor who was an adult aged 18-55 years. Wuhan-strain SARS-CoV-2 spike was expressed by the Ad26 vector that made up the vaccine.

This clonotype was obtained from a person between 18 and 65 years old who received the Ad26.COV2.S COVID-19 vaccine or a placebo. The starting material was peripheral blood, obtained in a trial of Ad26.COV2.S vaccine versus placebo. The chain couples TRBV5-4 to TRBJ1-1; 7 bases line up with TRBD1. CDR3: CASSLENRGTEAFF. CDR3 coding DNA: TGTGCCAGCAGCTTGGAGAACAGGGGCACTGAAGCTTTCTTT.